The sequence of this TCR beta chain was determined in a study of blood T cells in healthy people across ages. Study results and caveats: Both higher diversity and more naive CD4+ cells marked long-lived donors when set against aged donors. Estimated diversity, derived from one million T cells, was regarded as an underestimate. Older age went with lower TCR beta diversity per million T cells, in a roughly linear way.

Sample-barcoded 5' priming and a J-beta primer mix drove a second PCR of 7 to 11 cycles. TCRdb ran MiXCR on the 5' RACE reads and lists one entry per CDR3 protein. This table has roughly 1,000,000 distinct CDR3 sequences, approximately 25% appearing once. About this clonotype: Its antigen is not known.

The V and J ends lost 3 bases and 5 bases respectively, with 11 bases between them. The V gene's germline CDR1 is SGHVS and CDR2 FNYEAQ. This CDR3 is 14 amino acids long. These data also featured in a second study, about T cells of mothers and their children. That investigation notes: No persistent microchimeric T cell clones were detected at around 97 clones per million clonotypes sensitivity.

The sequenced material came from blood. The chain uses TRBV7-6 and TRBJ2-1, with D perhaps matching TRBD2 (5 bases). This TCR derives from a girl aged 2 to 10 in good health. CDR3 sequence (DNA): TGTGCCAGCAGCTTGGAGGACGGGCACAATGAGCAGTTCTTC. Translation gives CASSLEDGHNEQFF.